What follows describes a single T cell receptor beta chain. This clone was detected ten times or more. The clone's antigen remains unknown. No base-level quality is on record; no much larger clone is a single base apart. Using the deep immunoSEQ assay, multiplex PCR amplified TCR CDR3 regions from genomic DNA. Extracted genomic DNA from each cell subset was spread evenly across all wells of several immunoSEQ 96-well plates, with each plate serving as a replicate. Each replicate PCR for unsorted PBMC received 300 to 350 ng genomic DNA, equal to 30,000 to 35,000 T cell genomes. Unsorted PBMC genomic DNA was sequenced across ten immunoSEQ deep assay plates. Purified libraries were measured with a Qubit 3.0 fluorometer, size-checked on a Bioanalyzer 2100, and measured again with the KAPA Library Quantification kit. Each immunoSEQ 96-well plate was sequenced on its own single-read 150-cycle Illumina NextSeq 550 flow cell. In the source study's methods: Because only junctional sequences without quality scores were contained in the immunoSEQ output, filtering matching that applied to full-length reads could not be performed. To assign V/J genes and CDR3, sequences were annotated against IMGT germline references using PyIR, a Python wrapper for IgBLAST v1.9. Reads were filtered out if the reads had weak V/J assignments (E-value above 1e-6), no CDR3, stop codons, out-of-frame junctions, or ambiguous translated residues. A V3J clonotype was defined by an identical inferred V gene, J gene, and CDR3 amino acid sequence. Percentage overlap between repertoires was calculated by dividing the number of shared unique clonotypes by the size of the smaller repertoire. Repertoire richness was assessed with RTK rarefaction, the Chao1 estimator, and Recon v2.1 estimates of unobserved clonotypes. TCRdb obtained this table from immuneACCESS and retained in-frame rearrangements with V and J assigned. These tables miss some clones; where compared with another copy, unresolved V genes account for less than half of the shortfall, and the remainder is unexplained. V, J and clone size were drawn from that table, and D and trimming were deduced from the DNA. This sample has hundreds of thousands of clones in its table, and around 78% of those were observed once. Clones ranked in the top ten supply around 12% of the sample.

This record comes from a study of shared clonotypes between healthy human individuals (dated by TCRdb to about 2020). Context from the whole study: The cohort included a few men and a couple of women between 18 and 49 years of age. To estimate repertoire size and how much clonotypes are shared between individuals, the study performed deep sequencing of blood TCR repertoires from 4 to 6 healthy adults. To increase sequencing depth and limit assay-specific biases, TCR repertoire library preparation and sequencing were carried out by different laboratories using diverse techniques. Between about 0.94 and 8.9 billion PBMCs per donor were obtained by leukapheresis. Broader findings and caveats from the paper: The genetic and exposure-history diversity represented was limited by the small number of donors. Sampling was restricted to blood, and TCR repertoires in tissues likely differ from the TCR repertoires found in blood. Pairwise subsampling led to the expectation that sequencing depth would affect the degree of clonotype sharing among donors.

Healthy HIV-negative adults with no recently reported acute infections or vaccinations were included as donors. Only Caucasian adults living in Nashville, Tennessee, USA were represented among the donors. For unsorted samples, 75 million to 90 million PBMCs were counted, and genomic DNA was extracted using the QIAamp DNA Blood Mini kit. Blood was obtained by leukapheresis, after which PBMCs were separated by Ficoll-Histopaque density gradient centrifugation and cryopreserved in liquid nitrogen vapor phase. This sequence originates from a woman in her 40s in good health. Some clones in this sample may be carry-over from other donors' samples. The sequencing sample was made of PBMCs.

The CDR3 protein sequence reads: CATSTRTGGYTF. The nucleotide sequence is TGTGCCACCAGCACCCGGACGGGAGGCTACACCTTC. The rearranged chain carries TRBV15 and TRBJ1-2, with no confidently assigned D gene. From a lookup of the germline V gene (reference sequence), CDR1 and CDR2 are LNHNV and YYDKDF. The CDR3 sequence holds 12 residues, the cysteine and phenylalanine included. Just CDR3 DNA is preserved here, 36 bases in frame from base 1. Trimming takes 4 bases from V and 8 bases from J, and the germline ends sit 11 bases apart.